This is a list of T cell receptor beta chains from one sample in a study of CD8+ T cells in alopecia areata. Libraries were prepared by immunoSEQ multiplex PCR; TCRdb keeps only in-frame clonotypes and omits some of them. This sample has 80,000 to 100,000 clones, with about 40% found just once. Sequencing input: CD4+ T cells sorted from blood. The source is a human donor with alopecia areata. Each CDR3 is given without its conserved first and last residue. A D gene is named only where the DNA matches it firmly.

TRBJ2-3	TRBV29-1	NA	SVGRSVDTQY
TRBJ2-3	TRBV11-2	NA	ASREQQGTDTQY
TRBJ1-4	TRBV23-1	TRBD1	ASSRDTTGRANEKLF
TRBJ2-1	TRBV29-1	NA	SVVIEEQF
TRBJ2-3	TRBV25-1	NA	ASGPWGTDTQY
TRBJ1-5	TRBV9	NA	ASSGGLENQPQH
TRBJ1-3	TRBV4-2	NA	ASSQDSGRAGNTIY
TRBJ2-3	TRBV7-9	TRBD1	ASSLGTGDEDTQY
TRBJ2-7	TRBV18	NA	ASSPPSGDEQY
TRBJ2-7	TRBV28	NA	ASRGNNYEQY
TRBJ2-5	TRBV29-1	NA	SAQLLQGETQY
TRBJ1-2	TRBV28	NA	ASSLVDGTMNGYT
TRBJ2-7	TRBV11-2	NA	ASSFGGEQY
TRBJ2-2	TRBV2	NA	ASSVRGADTGELF
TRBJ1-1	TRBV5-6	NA	ASSFAGSSNTEAF
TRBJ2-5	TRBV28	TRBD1	ASSSTGDSTLETQY
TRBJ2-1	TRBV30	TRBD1	AWSAGQGRNEQF
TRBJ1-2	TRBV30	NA	ASTGPLDGYT
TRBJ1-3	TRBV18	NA	ASSPPENTIY
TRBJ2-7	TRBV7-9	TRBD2	ASSLGLAGGTYEQY
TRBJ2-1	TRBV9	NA	ASSRTGKDYNEQF
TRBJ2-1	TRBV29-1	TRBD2	SVGLATNHYNEQF
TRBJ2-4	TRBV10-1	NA	ASSPGGSDIQY
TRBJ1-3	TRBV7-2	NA	ASSKQANGNTIY